This T cell receptor beta chain was captured in a study of cytotoxic CD8 clonotypes in ibrutinib-treated CLL. Whole-study context: The subjects consisted of about 10 relapsed/refractory and more than 14 treatment-naive individuals, with 17 IGHV unmutated. The study, taken as a whole, reports: Clonality climbed at ibrutinib response, then dropped toward baseline at progression.

On this clone: Its antigen is unidentified.

CDR3 size: 14 residues. V lost 4 bases and J lost 1, with 10 bases in between. From germline, CDR1 is MNHEY and CDR2 SVGAGI. Deep sequencing aimed at 1 in 200,000 to 1 in 1 million T cells' resolution. The data were produced by immunoSEQ multiplex PCR, yet TCRdb's version contains in-frame clones alone and is incomplete. The sample contains approximately 70,000 clones, 70% to 90% of which appear only once. The chain carries TRBV6-5 and TRBJ1-2; no reliable D call. The receptor's source is a human donor with chronic lymphocytic leukemia. The starting material was PBMCs, obtained at disease progression, from a patient treated with ibrutinib. CDR3 residues: CASSSPGHNYGYTF. The CDR3 bases are TGTGCCAGCAGTTCCCCAGGCCATAACTATGGCTACACCTTC.